This T cell receptor (beta chain) was profiled in a study of regulatory T cells in long-lasting Graves disease. Specified time point: persistent/refractory GD, antithyroid drugs over 5 years with positive TRAb. PBMC RNA was the source of the TCR library. Germline lookup yields CDR1 MNHNS and CDR2 SASEGT. The CDR3 has 13 residues. The V and J ends lost 0 bases and 9 bases respectively, with 6 bases between them. Study outcomes and limitations: TCR diversity in persistent Graves' patients was below that of newly diagnosed ones.

This clonotype was seen repeatedly, ten times or more. Its specificity is unknown. HTBI primers from iRepertoire and Arm-PCR of CDR3 regions yielded the TCR beta libraries. MiXCR, run by TCRdb on the multiplex PCR reads, gives a single entry per CDR3 protein. The data show roughly 450,000 distinct CDR3 sequences, less than 25% seen once. The material was peripheral blood mononuclear cells (PBMCs), obtained when the disease was refractory, from a patient treated with antithyroid drugs. The sequence came from a female donor with Graves disease. The chain combines TRBV6-1 with TRBJ1-6; D is undetermined. For the CDR3, the DNA is TGTGCCAGCAGTGAAGCAGCGGGTTCACCCCTCCACTTT. Translating gives CASSEAAGSPLHF.